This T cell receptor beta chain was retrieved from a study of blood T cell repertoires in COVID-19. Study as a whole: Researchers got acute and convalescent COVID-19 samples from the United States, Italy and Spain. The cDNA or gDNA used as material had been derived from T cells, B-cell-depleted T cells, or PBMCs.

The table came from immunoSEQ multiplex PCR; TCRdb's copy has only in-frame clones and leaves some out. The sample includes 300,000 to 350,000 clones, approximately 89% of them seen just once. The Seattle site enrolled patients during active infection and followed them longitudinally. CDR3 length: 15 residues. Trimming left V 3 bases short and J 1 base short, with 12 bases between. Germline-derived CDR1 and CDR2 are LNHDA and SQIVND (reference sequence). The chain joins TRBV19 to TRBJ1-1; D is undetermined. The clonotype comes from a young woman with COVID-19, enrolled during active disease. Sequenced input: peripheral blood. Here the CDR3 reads CASSIRGETNTEAFF. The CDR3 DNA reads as TGTGCCAGTAGTATTAGAGGTGAGACGAACACTGAAGCTTTCTTT.